This TCR beta chain came from a study of glioma-infiltrating T cells after dendritic cell vaccination. About the research overall: Glioblastoma patients came from Phase I and II dendritic cell vaccination trials. Autologous tumor lysate was loaded overnight onto monocyte-derived dendritic cells grown seven to eight days with IL-4 and GM-CSF.

J gave up 5 bases and V 1 base, and 3 bases lay outside the gene matches. Germline values: CDR1 LGHNA, CDR2 YSLEER. CDR3 length: 15 amino acids. PBMC were collected before vaccination, two weeks after the third vaccination, and at progression. Clones were read by immunoSEQ multiplex PCR, and TCRdb kept only the in-frame ones, dropping some. The data contain approximately 67,000 clones, 80% to 85% of them singletons. The chain couples TRBV4-3 to TRBJ2-3; 10 bases agree with TRBD1. The sequenced sample was blood, obtained before dendritic cell vaccination. The sequence was collected from a human donor with glioblastoma. The DNA for the CDR3 is TGCGCCAGCAGCCAAGTAGGGACAGGGGTAGATACGCAGTATTTT. It is translated as CASSQVGTGVDTQYF.